The clone carrying this TCR beta chain was detected ten times or more. RNA transcripts were the template for amplifying TCR beta CDR3 regions. Using the HTBI primer set, a first-round RT-PCR was run on the TCR CDR3. TCRdb recomputed calls from the multiplex PCR reads with MiXCR, one row per CDR3 protein. In the table there are a few hundred thousand distinct CDR3 sequences, more than 15% of which are singletons. The length of the CDR3 is 14 residues. The germline V gene encodes CDR1 SGHTA and CDR2 FQGTGA. The V end was cut by 6 bases, the J end by 1 base, with 9 bases between. This record belongs to a study of T cells in Graves' hyperthyroidism and ophthalmopathy.

The J gene is TRBJ2-2, the V gene TRBV7-3; no clear D. Material: blood. The source of this sequence is a woman aged 25 to 39 with Graves' ophthalmopathy. CDR3 DNA: TGTGCCAGCAGTTTATATTTGAACACCGGGGAGCTGTTTTTT. This gives the protein CASSLYLNTGELFF. Full variable domain (missing parts from reference TRBV7-3 and TRBJ2-2): GAGVSQTPSNKVTEKGKYVELRCDPISGHTALYWYRQSLGQGPEFLIYFQGTGAADDSGLPNDRFFAVRPEGSVSTLKIQRTERGDSAVYLCASSLYLNTGELFFGEGSRLTVL.